A selection of T cell receptor beta chains follows, all from one sample in a study of T cells in Graves' hyperthyroidism and ophthalmopathy. TCRdb recomputed calls from the multiplex PCR reads with MiXCR, one row per CDR3 protein. The repertoire has around 500,000 distinct CDR3 sequences, approximately 15% of them found once; the top ten carry more than 11%. Sequencing was performed on blood. The receptors come from a woman in her forties with Graves' hyperthyroidism. Both conserved end residues are part of each CDR3. A D gene is named only where the DNA matches it firmly. Size is omitted from some rows. Given values are once, few, many or a class for expanded clones.

V: TRBV6-1; J: TRBJ2-1; length: 14; D: TRBD2; size: few; CDR3: CASSEGGSKDEQFF; DNA: TGTGCCAGCAGTGAAGGCGGGAGTAAGGATGAGCAGTTCTTC
V: TRBV5-8; J: TRBJ1-5; length: 14; D: .; size: .; CDR3: CASSLDWTKEPQHF; DNA: TGTGCCAGCAGCTTGGATTGGACCAAGGAGCCCCAGCATTTT
V: TRBV2; J: TRBJ1-4; length: 13; D: .; size: many; CDR3: CASRRGLNEKLFF; DNA: TGTGCCAGCAGGAGAGGACTGAATGAAAAACTGTTTTTT
V: TRBV9; J: TRBJ2-1; length: 16; D: TRBD1; size: .; CDR3: CASSAYGTAAHNEQFF; DNA: TGTGCCAGCAGCGCGTACGGGACAGCGGCCCACAATGAGCAGTTCTTC
V: TRBV20-1; J: TRBJ2-2; length: 15; D: .; size: many; CDR3: CSARGRQGGSGELFF; DNA: TGCAGTGCTAGAGGACGACAGGGAGGTAGCGGGGAGCTGTTTTTT
V: TRBV20-1; J: TRBJ2-7; length: 12; D: .; size: many; CDR3: CSARDPSYEQYF; DNA: TGCAGTGCCAGGGACCCATCCTACGAGCAGTACTTC
V: TRBV4-2; J: TRBJ2-7; length: 15; D: TRBD2; size: .; CDR3: CASSLTSGTSYEQYF; DNA: TGTGCCAGCAGCCTTACTAGCGGGACCTCCTACGAGCAGTACTTC
V: TRBV13; J: TRBJ1-1; length: 15; D: .; size: many; CDR3: CASSLLDRMNTEAFF; DNA: TGTGCCAGCAGCCTCCTCGACAGAATGAACACTGAAGCTTTCTTT
V: TRBV5-1; J: TRBJ2-2; length: 14; D: .; size: many; CDR3: CASSLDSYTGELFF; DNA: TGCGCCAGCAGCTTGGACAGCTATACCGGGGAGCTGTTTTTT
V: TRBV28; J: TRBJ2-3; length: 16; D: TRBD2; size: few; CDR3: CASSSGEGTSTDTQYF; DNA: TGTGCCAGCAGTTCTGGGGAGGGGACTAGCACAGATACGCAGTATTTT
V: TRBV20-1; J: TRBJ2-4; length: 15; D: .; size: .; CDR3: CSASPRASAKNIQYF; DNA: TGCAGTGCTAGTCCCAGGGCTTCGGCCAAAAACATTCAGTACTTC
V: TRBV29-1; J: TRBJ2-2; length: 16; D: TRBD2; size: once; CDR3: CSVRGASGRGTGELFF; DNA: TGCAGCGTTAGAGGGGCTAGCGGGAGAGGAACCGGGGAGCTGTTTTTT
V: TRBV19; J: TRBJ2-5; length: 12; D: TRBD2; size: many; CDR3: CGYSGIGETQYF; DNA: TGTGGTTATAGCGGGATCGGAGAGACCCAGTACTTC
V: TRBV11-3; J: TRBJ2-3; length: 16; D: .; size: .; CDR3: CASSPGRGIGPDTQYF; DNA: TGTGCCAGCAGCCCCGGCCGGGGGATCGGGCCAGATACGCAGTATTTT
V: TRBV27; J: TRBJ2-2; length: 13; D: .; size: many; CDR3: CASSLISTGELFF; DNA: TGTGCCAGCAGTTTAATCTCGACCGGGGAGCTGTTTTTT
V: TRBV18; J: TRBJ2-7; length: 12; D: .; size: many; CDR3: CASSPGQNEQYF; DNA: TGTGCCAGCTCACCGGGGCAAAACGAGCAGTACTTC
V: TRBV10-3; J: TRBJ1-4; length: 15; D: TRBD1; size: .; CDR3: CAISELGQGREKLFF; DNA: TGTGCCATCAGTGAGCTAGGACAGGGCCGGGAAAAACTGTTTTTT
V: TRBV2; J: TRBJ2-3; length: 15; D: TRBD2; size: .; CDR3: CASSTSGRAGNTQYF; DNA: TGTGCCAGCAGTACTAGCGGGAGGGCCGGGAATACGCAGTATTTT
V: TRBV5-1; J: TRBJ2-7; length: 15; D: .; size: few; CDR3: CASSLRQGGPYEQYF; DNA: TGCGCCAGCAGCCTTAGACAGGGAGGGCCCTACGAGCAGTACTTC
V: TRBV3-1; J: TRBJ2-3; length: 14; D: .; size: many; CDR3: CASSSTVSTDTQYF; DNA: TGTGCCAGCAGCTCTACGGTTTCAACAGATACGCAGTATTTT
V: TRBV6-1; J: TRBJ2-1; length: 15; D: .; size: .; CDR3: CASSPGALLRNEQFF; DNA: TGTGCCAGCTCCCCCGGCGCTCTCCTAAGGAATGAGCAGTTCTTC
V: TRBV28; J: TRBJ2-7; length: 16; D: TRBD1; size: .; CDR3: CASTTPPGTGGDEQYF; DNA: TGTGCCAGCACCACCCCCCCCGGGACAGGGGGCGACGAGCAGTACTTC
V: TRBV27; J: TRBJ2-3; length: 15; D: .; size: many; CDR3: CASSFWSGSTDTQYF; DNA: TGTGCCAGCAGTTTTTGGTCCGGGAGCACAGATACGCAGTATTTT
V: TRBV5-1; J: TRBJ2-7; length: 13; D: .; size: .; CDR3: CASSGGTVYEQYF; DNA: TGCGCCAGCAGTGGGGGGACGGTGTACGAGCAGTACTTC
V: TRBV28; J: TRBJ1-3; length: 15; D: .; size: many; CDR3: CASSLIGVSGNTIYF; DNA: TGTGCCAGCAGTTTGATTGGAGTCTCTGGAAACACCATATATTTT
V: TRBV6-2/TRBV6-3; J: TRBJ2-3; length: 14; D: TRBD1; size: .; CDR3: CASSGQGSADTQYF; DNA: TGTGCCAGCAGTGGACAGGGTTCGGCAGATACGCAGTATTTT
V: TRBV5-1; J: TRBJ2-3; length: 16; D: TRBD2; size: many; CDR3: CASRQTSGRFTDTQYF; DNA: TGCGCCAGCAGGCAAACTAGCGGGAGGTTCACAGATACGCAGTATTTT
V: TRBV18; J: TRBJ2-2; length: 15; D: .; size: .; CDR3: CASSPGLVNTGELFF; DNA: TGTGCCAGCTCACCAGGGTTGGTCAACACCGGGGAGCTGTTTTTT
V: TRBV5-1; J: TRBJ1-1; length: 17; D: .; size: many; CDR3: CASSLQPTGRLNTEAFF; DNA: TGCGCCAGCAGCTTGCAACCTACAGGGCGCCTGAACACTGAAGCTTTCTTT
V: TRBV5-1; J: TRBJ2-3; length: 16; D: .; size: .; CDR3: CASGLVGFPSTDTQYF; DNA: TGCGCCAGCGGCTTGGTAGGTTTCCCTAGCACAGATACGCAGTATTTT
V: TRBV6-1; J: TRBJ2-1; length: 17; D: TRBD2; size: .; CDR3: CASRPHFGAGVFNEQFF; DNA: TGTGCCAGCCGTCCCCACTTTGGAGCGGGAGTTTTCAATGAGCAGTTCTTC
V: TRBV10-3; J: TRBJ1-5; length: 14; D: .; size: .; CDR3: CAISDGRSNQPQHF; DNA: TGTGCCATCAGTGATGGGAGAAGCAATCAGCCCCAGCATTTT
V: TRBV29-1; J: TRBJ2-7; length: 14; D: TRBD1; size: .; CDR3: CSVRAGGVSYEQYF; DNA: TGCAGCGTCCGAGCAGGGGGCGTATCCTACGAGCAGTACTTC
V: TRBV7-9; J: TRBJ2-3; length: 14; D: .; size: many; CDR3: CASSSDRRSDTQYF; DNA: TGTGCCAGCAGCTCGGACAGACGCTCAGATACGCAGTATTTT
V: TRBV3-1; J: TRBJ1-4; length: 13; D: .; size: many; CDR3: CASSQVLNEKLFF; DNA: TGTGCCAGCAGCCAAGTTTTAAATGAAAAACTGTTTTTT
V: TRBV7-2; J: TRBJ2-2; length: 16; D: TRBD2; size: few; CDR3: CASSHRQRGGTGELFF; DNA: TGTGCCAGCAGCCATCGGCAGCGGGGTGGGACCGGGGAGCTGTTTTTT
V: TRBV18; J: TRBJ1-4; length: 15; D: TRBD1; size: many; CDR3: CASSRRTGGDEKLFF; DNA: TGTGCCAGCTCACGACGGACAGGGGGCGATGAAAAACTGTTTTTT
V: TRBV6-2/TRBV6-3; J: TRBJ2-7; length: 17; D: TRBD2; size: .; CDR3: CATRFNRLAGDLYEQYF; DNA: TGTGCCACCCGATTCAACCGACTAGCGGGAGACCTCTACGAGCAGTACTTC
V: TRBV9; J: TRBJ2-5; length: 17; D: TRBD2; size: .; CDR3: CASSVRGLAGALETQYF; DNA: TGTGCCAGCAGCGTCCGGGGACTAGCGGGAGCCCTGGAGACCCAGTACTTC
V: TRBV4-1; J: TRBJ1-2; length: 15; D: .; size: .; CDR3: CASSQSDGTNYGYTF; DNA: TGCGCCAGCAGCCAATCCGACGGAACTAACTATGGCTACACCTTC
V: TRBV24-1; J: TRBJ2-2; length: 18; D: TRBD1; size: few; CDR3: CATSGPRTGGANTGELFF; DNA: TGTGCCACCAGTGGTCCTCGGACAGGGGGCGCGAACACCGGGGAGCTGTTTTTT
V: TRBV6-2/TRBV6-3; J: TRBJ1-5; length: 13; D: .; size: .; CDR3: CASSGVLGQPQHF; DNA: TGTGCCAGCAGTGGAGTTTTGGGTCAGCCCCAGCATTTT
V: TRBV20-1; J: TRBJ2-6; length: 14; D: .; size: .; CDR3: CSAPQGFGANVLTF; DNA: TGCAGTGCCCCCCAAGGGTTTGGGGCCAACGTCCTGACTTTC
V: TRBV10-3; J: TRBJ2-1; length: 15; D: TRBD2; size: .; CDR3: CASRTSGSRDNEQFF; DNA: TGTGCCAGCCGGACTAGCGGGAGTAGGGACAATGAGCAGTTCTTC
V: TRBV5-6; J: TRBJ2-3; length: 13; D: .; size: many; CDR3: CASSLKGVDTQYF; DNA: TGTGCCAGCAGCTTAAAGGGGGTAGATACGCAGTATTTT
V: TRBV30; J: TRBJ1-1; length: 13; D: .; size: few; CDR3: CALALDPDTEAFF; DNA: TGTGCCTTGGCCCTTGACCCGGACACTGAAGCTTTCTTT
V: TRBV30; J: TRBJ2-1; length: 14; D: .; size: many; CDR3: CAWRVGSSYNEQFF; DNA: TGTGCCTGGAGGGTAGGGAGCTCCTACAATGAGCAGTTCTTC
V: TRBV6-2/TRBV6-3; J: TRBJ2-1; length: 16; D: .; size: many; CDR3: CASSYSISNNYNEQFF; DNA: TGTGCCAGCAGTTACTCGATCAGTAACAACTACAATGAGCAGTTCTTC
V: TRBV3-1; J: TRBJ2-2; length: 16; D: TRBD1; size: .; CDR3: CASSQAGQGITGELFF; DNA: TGTGCCAGCAGCCAAGCAGGACAGGGTATCACCGGGGAGCTGTTTTTT
V: TRBV20-1; J: TRBJ2-2; length: 13; D: .; size: few; CDR3: CSARVPHTGELFF; DNA: TGCAGTGCTAGAGTTCCGCACACCGGGGAGCTGTTTTTT
V: TRBV7-9; J: TRBJ2-7; length: 18; D: TRBD2; size: many; CDR3: CASSLEQGLAGGGYEQYF; DNA: TGTGCCAGCAGCTTAGAACAGGGACTAGCGGGAGGCGGCTACGAGCAGTACTTC
V: TRBV29-1; J: TRBJ2-5; length: 15; D: TRBD1; size: .; CDR3: CSVQETGGGRETQYF; DNA: TGCAGCGTCCAAGAGACAGGGGGAGGGCGGGAGACCCAGTACTTC
V: TRBV9; J: TRBJ2-2; length: 16; D: .; size: .; CDR3: CASSVVGSGNTGELFF; DNA: TGTGCCAGCAGCGTAGTGGGTAGCGGGAACACCGGGGAGCTGTTTTTT
V: TRBV6-1; J: TRBJ1-5; length: 14; D: .; size: many; CDR3: CASRATADGQPQHF; DNA: TGTGCCAGCAGAGCAACAGCGGACGGTCAGCCCCAGCATTTT
V: TRBV5-4; J: TRBJ1-2; length: 13; D: .; size: few; CDR3: CAVSGTEEVGYTF; DNA: TGTGCCGTTTCCGGGACGGAGGAAGTTGGCTACACCTTC
V: TRBV2; J: TRBJ2-1; length: 14; D: .; size: many; CDR3: CASSETGSYNEQFF; DNA: TGTGCCAGCAGTGAAACAGGATCCTACAATGAGCAGTTCTTC
V: TRBV6-2/TRBV6-3; J: TRBJ2-7; length: 13; D: .; size: .; CDR3: CASSWDSRDEQYF; DNA: TGTGCCAGCAGTTGGGACTCCCGTGACGAGCAGTACTTC
V: TRBV4-1; J: TRBJ2-7; length: 17; D: TRBD2; size: .; CDR3: CASSQALETSGSYEQYF; DNA: TGCGCCAGCAGCCAGGCTCTTGAGACTAGCGGGAGTTACGAGCAGTACTTC
V: TRBV10-3; J: TRBJ2-2; length: 15; D: TRBD2; size: many; CDR3: CAISQAGANTGELFF; DNA: TGTGCCATCAGTCAAGCGGGAGCGAACACCGGGGAGCTGTTTTTT
V: TRBV2; J: TRBJ2-1; length: 11; D: .; size: few; CDR3: CASSERVWRFF; DNA: TGTGCCAGCAGCGAGCGGGTATGGAGGTTCTTC